This TCR beta chain was observed in a study of blood T cell repertoires in COVID-19. Study-wide context: COVID-19 samples from acute and convalescent phases originated in the United States, Italy and Spain.

The ends lost 4 bases at V and 5 bases at J; junction bases unmatched: 7. CDR1 is SGHKS, CDR2 YYEKEE, per germline (reference sequence). The CDR3 spans 14 residues. The assay was immunoSEQ multiplex PCR, and TCRdb's table has in-frame clones only and misses some. Counted here are more than 80,000 clones, about four fifths occurring once; the ten biggest clones make up 11% to 15%. The chain combines TRBV5-5 with TRBJ2-7; 9 bases match TRBD1. The sequencing input was peripheral blood. This receptor was obtained from a woman in her sixties or seventies with acute or convalescent COVID-19. CDR3: CASSVQDRGNEQYF. CDR3 nucleotides: TGTGCCAGCAGCGTCCAGGACAGGGGAAACGAGCAGTACTTC.